This T cell receptor beta chain originates from a study of CD8 T cells in Susac syndrome (dated by TCRdb to about 2019). For the wider study: The study used repertoire sequencing to test whether antigen drove CD8+ T cell activation and differentiation in Susac syndrome. Clonality of the CD8+ T cell repertoire was compared between more than 10 healthy donors, about 14 Susac syndrome patients and under 19 multiple sclerosis patients.

RNA was extracted with the RNeasy kit and 0.5 to 1 ug was reverse transcribed using random hexamers. The immunoSEQ multiplex PCR assay, covering 54 Vbeta and 13 Jbeta segments, was used to amplify TCR beta CDR3 regions. PCR amplification bias was corrected by using a synthetic template baseline for primer optimization and computational correction. On the study's bioinformatics: Reads were annotated to V, D and J genes per IMGT and analyzed with immunoSEQ Analyzer, keeping only productive sequences. Clonality was calculated as one minus the Shannon entropy normalized by log2 of the number of productive unique sequences. For each patient and control, public and private clones were evaluated among the 100 most prevalent clones. A clone was defined as Susac-specific if it was absent from the healthy and MS cohorts, from 950 to 1,300 published viral clones and from other ImmuneACCESS disease sequences. TCRdb handled the public reads itself, with Q25 trimming in fastp and clone calling in MiXCR, and kept productive beta chains. Entries are consolidated by CDR3 protein sequence, retaining the most common genes and DNA. The V and J calls reflect TCRdb's pipeline rather than the authors' work. The sample profile shows some 120,000 distinct CDR3 sequences; 91% of them were found once. About 0.23% of the sample is in the top ten clones.

Here is what the overall study found, with its caveats: The study acknowledged that relatively few individuals were included in the TCR sequencing and HLA analysis.

A remark on this clonotype: Its antigen remains unidentified. Per-base quality was not reported, and no clone a single base away is much larger than it.

In the germline V gene (reference sequence), CDR1 corresponds to MNHEY and CDR2 to SMNVEV. Including cysteine and phenylalanine, the CDR3 has 17 amino acids. Only the CDR3 region is kept as DNA, spanning 51 bases read in frame from base 1. The V end gives up 6 bases and the J end 4 bases, leaving 11 bases in the junction not matched to a gene. Peripheral blood CD8+ and CD4+ T cells from healthy donors, Susac syndrome patients and multiple sclerosis patients were profiled by high-throughput TCR beta sequencing. Treatment-naive patients with stable or active relapsing-remitting disease fulfilling revised McDonald criteria were used as multiple sclerosis controls. Bulk CD8+ and CD4+ T cells were purified by magnetic negative isolation, whereas CD8+ TEMRA cells were enriched by FACS. Blood was drawn into EDTA tubes, processed within 24 hours, and PBMCs were isolated by density gradient centrifugation. PBMCs intended for TCR sequencing were cryopreserved in liquid nitrogen and were subsequently thawed in a 37 degrees C water bath. A purity of at least 90% was achieved for sorted or isolated CD4+, CD8+ and CD8+ TEMRA cells.

The V and J genes are TRBV27 and TRBJ2-5; 13 junctional bases match TRBD2. The TCR sequence derives from a human donor with multiple sclerosis. The specimen was CD8+ T cells from PBMCs. The CDR3 protein sequence reads: CASSSRTSGSGRETQYF. The bases read TGTGCCAGCAGCTCAAGGACTAGCGGGAGTGGCCGAGAGACCCAGTACTTC.